A selection of T cell receptor beta chains follows, all from one sample in a study of blood T cell repertoires in COVID-19. Assay: immunoSEQ multiplex PCR; the TCRdb copy retains only in-frame clones and omits some. The sample has over 200,000 clones, about 80% seen once. Sequenced material: peripheral blood. The receptors originated from a woman in her 40s with active or convalescent COVID-19. CDR3s include the opening cysteine and the closing phenylalanine or tryptophan. D genes are given only for firm matches. Clone sizes are given selectively: once, few, many, or a class where the clone is expanded.

j_call | clone_size | d_call | v_call | cdr3_aa | cdr3_nt
TRBJ1-4 | NA | NA | TRBV9 | CASSVRGTETWKEKLFF | TGTGCCAGCAGCGTAAGGGGAACTGAAACTTGGAAGGAAAAACTGTTTTTT
TRBJ1-2 | few | TRBD1 | TRBV4-3 | CASSRGTGGDTNYGYTF | TGCGCCAGCAGCCGCGGGACAGGGGGCGATACTAACTATGGCTACACCTTC
TRBJ2-1 | NA | TRBD2 | TRBV5-6 | CASSGWTSGQAYNEQFF | TGTGCCAGCAGCGGCTGGACTAGCGGGCAGGCCTACAATGAGCAGTTCTTC
TRBJ2-2 | NA | TRBD1 | TRBV7-6 | CASSLSSSTGGYGELFF | TGTGCCAGCAGCTTGTCTAGCTCGACAGGGGGCTACGGGGAGCTGTTTTTT
TRBJ1-2 | NA | NA | TRBV5-1 | CASSWDGTPEDNYGYTF | TGCGCCAGCAGCTGGGACGGGACACCCGAGGATAACTATGGCTACACCTTC
TRBJ1-2 | NA | TRBD1 | TRBV5-1 | CASSPGTGKDGYTF | TGCGCCAGCAGCCCGGGGACAGGGAAGGATGGCTACACCTTC
TRBJ2-2 | NA | TRBD2 | TRBV10-3 | CAISDLASGRAINTGELFF | TGTGCCATCAGTGATCTGGCTAGCGGGAGGGCGATCAACACCGGGGAGCTGTTTTTT
TRBJ2-7 | NA | TRBD2 | TRBV11-2 | CASSPDGTSGTDEQYF | TGTGCCAGCAGCCCAGATGGGACTAGCGGGACCGACGAGCAGTACTTC
TRBJ2-2 | NA | NA | TRBV21-1 | CASILFTGELFF | TGTGCCAGCATCCTATTCACCGGGGAGCTGTTTTTT
TRBJ1-6 | NA | TRBD1 | TRBV18 | CASSPDHTGGSPLHF | TGTGCCAGCTCACCCGATCATACAGGGGGATCACCCCTCCACTTT
TRBJ1-4 | NA | NA | TRBV6-1 | CASSDNRVPGTTNEKLFF | TGTGCCAGCAGTGACAACAGGGTGCCAGGGACAACTAATGAAAAACTGTTTTTT
TRBJ2-1 | NA | TRBD2 | TRBV13 | CASSLGLAGGGRFF | TGTGCCAGCAGCTTAGGACTAGCGGGAGGGGGGAGGTTCTTC
TRBJ1-2 | NA | NA | TRBV9 | CASSGRTRVVHGYTF | TGTGCCAGCAGCGGTAGGACCAGGGTAGTCCATGGCTACACCTTC
TRBJ2-2 | NA | TRBD2 | TRBV6-5 | CATNRDYNTGELFF | TGTGCCACCAACCGGGACTACAACACCGGGGAGCTGTTTTTT
TRBJ2-7 | NA | NA | TRBV4-2 | CASSQEGGYEQYF | TGTGCCAGCAGCCAAGAAGGCGGCTACGAGCAGTACTTC
TRBJ1-2 | NA | NA | TRBV7-2 | CASSSQHTTGGYGYTF | TGTGCCAGCAGCTCACAACACACGACGGGGGGCTATGGCTACACCTTC
TRBJ1-1 | NA | TRBD1 | TRBV30 | CAWSKLGQGDTEAFF | TGTGCCTGGAGTAAATTAGGACAGGGTGACACTGAAGCTTTCTTT
TRBJ1-1 | NA | NA | TRBV5-4 | CASSSTGQTEAFF | TGTGCCAGCAGCTCGACCGGACAGACTGAAGCTTTCTTT
TRBJ2-1 | NA | NA | TRBV28 | CASSPIGLFNEQFF | TGTGCCAGCAGTCCAATCGGTCTGTTCAATGAGCAGTTCTTC
TRBJ1-5 | NA | TRBD1 | TRBV24-1 | CATSDPRTGQNQPQHF | TGTGCCACCAGTGATCCTCGGACAGGACAAAATCAGCCCCAGCATTTT
TRBJ1-1 | NA | NA | TRBV28 | CAVSGGETEAFF | TGTGCCGTATCAGGAGGGGAAACTGAAGCTTTCTTT
TRBJ1-3 | NA | NA | TRBV2 | CASSELSSGNTIYF | TGTGCCAGCAGTGAACTGAGCTCTGGAAACACCATATATTTT
TRBJ2-1 | NA | TRBD2 | TRBV9 | CASSFRLAGANEQFF | TGTGCCAGCAGCTTTAGACTAGCGGGGGCCAATGAGCAGTTCTTC
TRBJ1-1 | NA | TRBD1 | TRBV6-1 | CASSERDRLGSEAFF | TGTGCCAGCAGTGAAAGGGACAGGCTAGGCAGTGAAGCTTTCTTT
TRBJ1-5 | once | NA | TRBV7-9 | CASSLWGDNQPQHF | TGTGCCAGCAGCTTATGGGGGGACAATCAGCCCCAGCATTTT
TRBJ1-2 | NA | NA | TRBV19 | CASSISGFSNYGYTF | TGTGCCAGTAGTATAAGCGGCTTCTCTAACTATGGCTACACCTTC